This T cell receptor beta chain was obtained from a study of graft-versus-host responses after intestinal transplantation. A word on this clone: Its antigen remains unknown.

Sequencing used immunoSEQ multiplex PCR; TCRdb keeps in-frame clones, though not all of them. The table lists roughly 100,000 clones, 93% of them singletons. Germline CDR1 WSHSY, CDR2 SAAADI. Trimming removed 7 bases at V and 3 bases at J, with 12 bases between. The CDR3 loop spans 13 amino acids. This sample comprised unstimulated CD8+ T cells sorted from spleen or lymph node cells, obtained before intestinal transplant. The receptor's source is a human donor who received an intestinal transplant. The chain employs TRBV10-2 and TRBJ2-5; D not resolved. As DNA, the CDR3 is TGCGCCAGCATGGCCCCCCTAGAAGAGACCCAGTACTTC. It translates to CASMAPLEETQYF.